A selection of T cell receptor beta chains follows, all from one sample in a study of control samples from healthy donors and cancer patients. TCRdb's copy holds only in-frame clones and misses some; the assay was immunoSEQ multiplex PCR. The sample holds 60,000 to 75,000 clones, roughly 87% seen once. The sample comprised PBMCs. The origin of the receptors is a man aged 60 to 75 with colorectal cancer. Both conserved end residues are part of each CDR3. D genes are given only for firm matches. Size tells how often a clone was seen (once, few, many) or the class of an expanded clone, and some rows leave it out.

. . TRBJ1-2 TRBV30 TGTGCCTGGAGCGGCACATACTATGGCTACACCTTC CAWSGTYYGYTF
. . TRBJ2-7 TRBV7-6 TGTGCCAGCAGCTTAGGAGTAGCCGCCTACGAGCAGTACTTC CASSLGVAAYEQYF
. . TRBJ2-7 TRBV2 TGTGCCAGCAGTGGGGACACCTCCTACGAGCAGTACTTC CASSGDTSYEQYF
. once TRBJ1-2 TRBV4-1 TGCGCCAGCAGCCAAGTAGGGGGGACTTACTATGGCTACACCTTC CASSQVGGTYYGYTF
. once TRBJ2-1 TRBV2 TGTGCCAGCAGTTTACACACCCTCTACAATGAGCAGTTCTTC CASSLHTLYNEQFF
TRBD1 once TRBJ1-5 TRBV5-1 TGCGCCAGCAGCGAGCAGGGGGCGAGCAATCAGCCCCAGCATTTT CASSEQGASNQPQHF
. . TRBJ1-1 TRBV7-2 TGTGCCAGCAGCCGGGGGGTCACTGAAGCTTTCTTT CASSRGVTEAFF
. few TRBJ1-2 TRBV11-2 TGTGCCAGCAGCTTAGGCAGGGTGGGCGACTATGGCTACACCTTC CASSLGRVGDYGYTF
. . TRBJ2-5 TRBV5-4 TGTGCCAGCAGCTTGGGTAACAGGGTAGGAGTAGAGACCCAGTACTTC CASSLGNRVGVETQYF
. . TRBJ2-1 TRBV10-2 TGCGCCAGCAGTGACGGACCTTACAATGAGCAGTTCTTC CASSDGPYNEQFF
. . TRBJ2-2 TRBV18 TGTGCCAGCTCACCACCGGGGATCTGGAACACCGGGGAGCTGTTTTTT CASSPPGIWNTGELFF
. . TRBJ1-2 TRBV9 TGTGCCAGCAGCCCCGACCATCCCGGCCGTGGTGGCTACACCTTC CASSPDHPGRGGYTF
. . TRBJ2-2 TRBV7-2 TGTGCCAGCAGTTTATGGACAGAAACCGGGGAGCTGTTTTTT CASSLWTETGELFF
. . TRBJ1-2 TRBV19 TGTGCATCGAGGGGAGCAGGGCCAACCGGTAGTGGCTACACCTTC CASRGAGPTGSGYTF
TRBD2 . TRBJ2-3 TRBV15 TGTGCCACCAGCAGAGATCCCAGCGGGGGGGCCCGGCAGTATTTT CATSRDPSGGARQYF
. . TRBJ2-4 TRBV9 TGTGCCAGCAGCGTAGGGGTGGGATGGGGGGACATTCAGTACTTC CASSVGVGWGDIQYF
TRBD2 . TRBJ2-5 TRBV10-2 TGCGCCAGCAGGTCGGGGGGAGAGACCCAGTACTTC CASRSGGETQYF
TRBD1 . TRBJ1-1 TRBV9 TGTGCCAGCAGCGTAGGGAGGCCAGACAGGGGGGAAACTGAAGCTTTCTTT CASSVGRPDRGETEAFF
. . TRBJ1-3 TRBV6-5 TGTGCCAGCAGTTGGGGAACTGGAAACACCATATATTTT CASSWGTGNTIYF
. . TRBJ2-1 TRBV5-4 TGTGCCAGCAGCCCCACGAACAGGGCCTACAATGAGCAGTTCTTC CASSPTNRAYNEQFF
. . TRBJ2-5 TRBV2 TGTGCCAGCAGAGCTGAAGAGACCCAGTACTTC CASRAEETQYF
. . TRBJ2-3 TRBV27 TGTGCCAGCAGAGCCTCGGGGGTTGGCACAGATACGCAGTATTTT CASRASGVGTDTQYF
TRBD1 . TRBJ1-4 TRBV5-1 TGCGCCAGCAGCTTGTGGGACAGGGGGATTGGCGAAAAACTGTTTTTT CASSLWDRGIGEKLFF
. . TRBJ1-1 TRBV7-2 TGTGCCAGCAGCCGCTATTTGGACACTGAAGCTTTCTTT CASSRYLDTEAFF
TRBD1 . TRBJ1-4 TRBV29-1 TGCAGCGCAAAGACAGGGGGAAATGAAAAACTGTTTTTT CSAKTGGNEKLFF
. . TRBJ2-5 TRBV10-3 TGTGCCATCAGTGAGTCGTTACTAGCATCTGAGACCCAGTACTTC CAISESLLASETQYF
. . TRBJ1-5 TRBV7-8 TGTGCCAGCAGCTTAGAAGGGGTCCGGCAGCCCCAGCATTTT CASSLEGVRQPQHF
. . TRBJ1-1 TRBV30 TGTGCCTGGAATAGGGGATTAAACACTGAAGCTTTCTTT CAWNRGLNTEAFF
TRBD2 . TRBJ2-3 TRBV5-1 TGCGCCAGCAGCTTTGGGGTGACTAGCGGGGGGACCACAGATACGCAGTATTTT CASSFGVTSGGTTDTQYF
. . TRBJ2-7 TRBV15 TGTGCCACCAGCAGAAGCTCCTACGAGCAGTACTTC CATSRSSYEQYF
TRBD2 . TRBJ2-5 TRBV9 TGTGCCAGCAGTGCCGGGACTAGCGGGGGGGTTGAGACCCAGTACTTC CASSAGTSGGVETQYF
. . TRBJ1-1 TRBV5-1 TGCGCCAGCAGCTTGGTTCTATGGGGCACTGAAGCTTTCTTT CASSLVLWGTEAFF
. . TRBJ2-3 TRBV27 TGTGCCAGCAGTTCGACGGTTGTTAGCACAGATACGCAGTATTTT CASSSTVVSTDTQYF
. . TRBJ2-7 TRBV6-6 TGTGCCAGCAGTCGGGACACCTACTACGAGCAGTACTTC CASSRDTYYEQYF
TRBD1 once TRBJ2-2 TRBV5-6 TGTGCCAGCAGCGTGGGACAGGTCGCGAGCACCGGGGAGCTGTTTTTT CASSVGQVASTGELFF
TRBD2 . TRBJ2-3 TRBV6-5 TGTGCCAGCAGCCTAGCGGGGGCGGGAATGGATACGCAGTATTTT CASSLAGAGMDTQYF
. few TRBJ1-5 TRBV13 TGTGCCAGCAGCTTAGGGGGTAGCAATCAGCCCCAGCATTTT CASSLGGSNQPQHF
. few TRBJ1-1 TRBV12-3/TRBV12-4 TGTGCCAGCAGTTTCCGGGAAGGGACTGAAGCTTTCTTT CASSFREGTEAFF
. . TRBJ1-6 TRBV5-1 TGCGCCAGCAGCTTGGACACACGGGAGAGACCCCTCCACTTT CASSLDTRERPLHF
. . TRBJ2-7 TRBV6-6 TGTGCCAGCAGAGACAGGGACTTACCATCCTACGAGCAGTACTTC CASRDRDLPSYEQYF
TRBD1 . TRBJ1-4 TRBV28 TGTGCCAGCAGGCTGACAGGGGCGGGTGAAAAACTGTTTTTT CASRLTGAGEKLFF
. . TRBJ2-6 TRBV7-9 TGTGCCAGCAGCTTTACAGGAGAGGCCAACGTCCTGACTTTC CASSFTGEANVLTF
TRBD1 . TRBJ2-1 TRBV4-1 TGCGCCAGCAGCCAACCCTCGACAGGGTACAATGAGCAGTTCTTC CASSQPSTGYNEQFF
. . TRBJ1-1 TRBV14 TGTGCCAGCAGCCGTAGGGGTCCGGGTTGGGGCACTGAAGCTTTCTTT CASSRRGPGWGTEAFF
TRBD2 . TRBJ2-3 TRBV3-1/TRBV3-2 TGTGCCAGCAGCCTCGGACTAGCGTCAGATACGCAGTATTTT CASSLGLASDTQYF
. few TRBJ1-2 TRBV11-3 TGTGCCAGCAGCCGCCGGGCCAAAGATGGCTACACCTTC CASSRRAKDGYTF
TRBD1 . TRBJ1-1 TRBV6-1 TGTGCCAGCAGTGAGGCGACAGGGAGGACTGAAGCTTTCTTT CASSEATGRTEAFF
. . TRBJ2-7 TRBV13 TGTGCCAGCAGCGAAGCGGCTCAGGGTAGGGAGCAGTACTTC CASSEAAQGREQYF
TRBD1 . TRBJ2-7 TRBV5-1 TGCGCCAGCAGCTACGGGACAGGGGGCTACGAGCAGTACTTC CASSYGTGGYEQYF
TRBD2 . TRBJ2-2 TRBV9 TGTGCCAGCAGCCACAACCGGGGGGGGTACACCGGGGAGCTGTTTTTT CASSHNRGGYTGELFF
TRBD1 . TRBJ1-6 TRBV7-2 TGTGCCAGCAGCTTAGTAGCAGGGGGGCGTTCACCCCTCCACTTT CASSLVAGGRSPLHF
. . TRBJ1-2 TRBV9 TGTGCCAGCAGCGAGATCCCTAGACGGGCACCGGATGGCTACACCTTC CASSEIPRRAPDGYTF
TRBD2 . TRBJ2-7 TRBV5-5 TGTGCCAGCAGCCCGCAGTGGGGAAGAGCGGGGAACGAGCAGTACTTC CASSPQWGRAGNEQYF